Below, 13 T cell receptor beta chains from the same sample are listed, as sequenced in a study of blood T cell repertoires in COVID-19. Some clones are missing from TCRdb's copy, which holds only in-frame ones; the method was immunoSEQ multiplex PCR. The data contain some 25,000 clones, 90% of them singletons. Sequencing was carried out using peripheral blood. The receptor set was obtained from a man between 65 and 80 years old with acute or convalescent COVID-19.

The chain links TRBV7-8 to TRBJ1-1, with 9 positions matching TRBD1. V lost 6 bases and J lost 7; bases outside the gene matches: 9. This CDR3 has 14 residues. Germline assignment: CDR1 SGHVS and CDR2 FQNEAQ. CDR3 DNA sequence: TGTGCCAGCAGTTTCGACAGGGGGGAGGGTGAAGCTTTCTTT. Its protein is CASSFDRGEGEAFF.

CDR3 amino acids: CASSGAGQGYEKLFF. For the CDR3, the DNA is TGTGCCAGCAGCGGCGCGGGACAGGGCTACGAAAAACTGTTTTTT. This chain connects TRBV5-4 to TRBJ1-4; 9 nucleotides match TRBD1. This CDR3 has 15 amino acids. The germline V gene encodes CDR1 SGHNT and CDR2 YYREEE (reference sequence). V lost 4 bases, J lost 8 bases, and 9 bases stayed unmatched.

The rearrangement links TRBV19 to TRBJ2-3; 11 nucleotides agree with TRBD2. In germline, CDR1 is LNHDA, CDR2 SQIVND (reference sequence). The CDR3 consists of 17 residues. The J segment lost 8 bases and the V segment lost 4 bases, leaving 14 bases of the junction unmatched. CDR3 sequence reads: CASSTDGSSGRWGTQYF. The CDR3, as DNA: TGTGCCAGTAGTACGGACGGTTCTAGCGGGAGGTGGGGTACGCAGTATTTT.

The chain links TRBV5-5 to TRBJ2-3; 10 positions agree with TRBD2. Looked up from germline, CDR1 is SGHKS and CDR2 is YYEKEE (reference sequence). This CDR3 comprises 15 residues. V shed 4 bases and J 4 bases; nucleotides not matched to a gene: 6. DNA of the CDR3: TGTGCCAGCAGCCGCCTAGCGGGAGTTGCAGATACGCAGTATTTT. This gives the protein CASSRLAGVADTQYF.

The chain recombines TRBV6-1 with TRBJ2-5; 12 nucleotides line up with TRBD2. Germline CDR1 reads MNHNS; CDR2 reads SASEGT. CDR3 length: 15 residues. Germline trimming cut 3 bases from V and 3 bases from J; bases unmatched to any gene: 2. For the CDR3, the DNA is TGTGCCAGCAGTGAGCTAGCGGGAGGGAAAGAGACCCAGTACTTC. Translation gives CASSELAGGKETQYF.

This clone turned up a few times. V and J are TRBV4-3 and TRBJ1-1; a possible D gene is TRBD1 (6 bases). Germline V lookup: CDR1 LGHNA, CDR2 YSLEER. The CDR3 is made up of 18 amino acids. V was cut by 0 bases and J by 3 bases, with 20 bases left in between. The CDR3 region is CASSQDAEIWGRHTEAFF. CDR3 DNA: TGCGCCAGCAGCCAAGACGCCGAAATTTGGGGGCGACACACTGAAGCTTTCTTT.

The V and J genes are TRBV27 and TRBJ2-7; 9 nucleotides match TRBD2. The length of the CDR3 is 16 residues. Germline CDR1 MNHEY, CDR2 SMNVEV (reference sequence). J was trimmed by 4 bases and V by 4 bases; bases with no gene match: 11. The CDR3: CASSSLSSGRAYEQYF. The DNA of the CDR3 is TGTGCCAGCAGTTCCCTAAGTAGCGGGAGAGCGTACGAGCAGTACTTC.

V is TRBV29-1 and J is TRBJ1-5; D gene uncertain. The length of the CDR3 is 13 residues. V lost 7 bases and J 0 bases, leaving 10 bases between the germline ends. Germline CDR1 is SQVTM and CDR2 is ANQGSEA. For the CDR3, the DNA is TGCAGCGCTCTAGGTTCTAGCAATCAGCCCCAGCATTTT. Its protein is CSALGSSNQPQHF.

The chain recombines TRBV5-1 with TRBJ1-4; D ambiguous. This CDR3 has 13 residues. Trimming took off 4 bases at V and 5 bases at J, with 9 bases between the two ends. CDR1 is SGHRS and CDR2 is YFSETQ in the germline V gene. In DNA form, the CDR3 reads TGCGCCAGCAGCCCGACTGTGAATGAAAAACTGTTTTTT. Protein: CASSPTVNEKLFF. The full variable domain, its missing parts supplied by reference TRBV5-1 and TRBJ1-4, is KAGVTQTPRYLIKTRGQQVTLSCSPISGHRSVSWYQQTPGQGLQFLFEYFSETQRNKGNFPGRFSGRQFSNSRSEMNVSTLELGDSALYLCASSPTVNEKLFFGSGTQLSVL.

The chain employs TRBV2 and TRBJ2-1; 13 bases map to TRBD2. The CDR3 has 19 residues. J was trimmed by 0 bases and V by 5 bases; bases with no gene match: 10. From germline, CDR1 is SNHLY and CDR2 FYNNEI. This chain's CDR3 is CASSLLAGGPHSSYNEQFF. The CDR3 DNA sequence: TGTGCCAGCAGTCTACTAGCGGGAGGGCCCCACAGCTCCTACAATGAGCAGTTCTTC.

This chain joins TRBV2 and TRBJ2-1; 7 bases fit TRBD1. V trimming: 7 bases; J trimming: 6 bases; junction bases outside the gene matches: 12. There are 15 residues in the CDR3. In germline, CDR1 is SNHLY, CDR2 FYNNEI. The CDR3 nucleotides read TGTGCCAGCAATCAAAACCGGGACAGTCCCAATGAGCAGTTCTTC. Its translation: CASNQNRDSPNEQFF.

J is TRBJ1-4 and V is TRBV5-1; no clear D. The CDR3 is 13 amino acids. Germline lookup yields CDR1 SGHRS and CDR2 YFSETQ. V shed 6 bases and J shed 4 bases, with 10 bases lying between them. As DNA, the CDR3 is TGCGCCAGCACTAAGAACAGTAATGAAAAACTGTTTTTT. It encodes CASTKNSNEKLFF.

The CDR3 sequence is CASSPRGMQPQHF. CDR3 nucleotides: TGTGCCAGCAGCCCGAGGGGGATGCAGCCCCAGCATTTT. The V and J genes are TRBV7-8 and TRBJ1-5; D is possibly TRBD1 (6 bases). Germline-derived CDR1 and CDR2 are SGHVS and FQNEAQ. Trimming took 5 bases from V and 7 from J, leaving 12 bases between them. This CDR3 is built from 13 residues.